Following are 19 T cell receptor beta chains from one sample sequenced in a study of OX40 agonist ivuxolimab in advanced cancers. Generated by immunoSEQ multiplex PCR, the TCRdb table keeps only in-frame clones and is missing some. Of about 79,000 clones listed, 85% to 95% are singletons. The material sequenced was CD4+ or CD8+ T cells sorted from blood, taken in a trial of the OX40 agonist ivuxolimab. All receptors come from an adult with an advanced solid tumor such as melanoma, head and neck, liver or kidney cancer.

V gene TRBV5-1 combines with J gene TRBJ2-1; 11 nucleotides align to TRBD2. Germline V lookup: CDR1 SGHRS, CDR2 YFSETQ. The trim removed 0 bases at V and 8 bases at J, leaving 13 bases unmatched. The CDR3 totals 18 residues. CDR3 in DNA: TGCGCCAGCAGCTTGGGACTAGCGGGGTCGTCCCCTTTGGATGAGCAGTTCTTC. It encodes CASSLGLAGSSPLDEQFF. The full variable domain, completed using reference TRBV5-1 and TRBJ2-1, is KAGVTQTPRYLIKTRGQQVTLSCSPISGHRSVSWYQQTPGQGLQFLFEYFSETQRNKGNFPGRFSGRQFSNSRSEMNVSTLELGDSALYLCASSLGLAGSSPLDEQFFGPGTRLTVL.

This clone was detected only a few times. The genes are TRBV11-3 and TRBJ2-3, with 7 positions matching TRBD1. Germline trimming cut 6 bases from V and 4 bases from J; bases unmatched to any gene: 4. This CDR3 is built from 13 residues. CDR1 and CDR2 (germline): SGHNT, YENEEA. The CDR3 DNA is TGTGCCAGCAGTAAAACAGGGGCAGATACGCAGTATTTT. This encodes CASSKTGADTQYF.

This chain connects TRBV19 to TRBJ2-3; D remains ambiguous. The germline CDR1 and CDR2 sequences are LNHDA and SQIVND (reference sequence). The CDR3 extends over 15 amino acids. The V gene lost 1 base and the J gene lost 2 bases, with 10 bases spanning the gap. The CDR3 DNA follows: TGTGCCAGTAGTATAGTAGCCGGATACACAGATACGCAGTATTTT. It encodes CASSIVAGYTDTQYF.

This rearrangement joins TRBV9 to TRBJ2-5; D is unresolved. V lost 0 bases and J 5 bases, leaving 8 bases between the germline ends. CDR1 and CDR2 from the germline V gene are SGDLS and YYNGEE. The CDR3 contains 13 residues. The CDR3: CASSVDVGETQYF. The CDR3, as DNA: TGTGCCAGCAGCGTAGACGTAGGGGAGACCCAGTACTTC.

The rearrangement uses TRBV9 and TRBJ1-2, with D unclear. Trimming stripped 0 bases from V and 4 bases from J, with 10 bases between. CDR1 and CDR2 from the germline V gene are SGDLS and YYNGEE. The CDR3 is 14 residues long. The CDR3 nucleotides read TGTGCCAGCAGCGTAGGGGCAGATCTCTATGGCTACACCTTC. Encoded protein: CASSVGADLYGYTF.

V gene TRBV14 combines with J gene TRBJ2-1, with TRBD2 matching 12 bases. The CDR3 is 17 amino acids. The ends lost 1 base at V and 6 bases at J; junction bases unmatched: 7. Per germline, CDR1 SGHDN and CDR2 FVKESK. The CDR3 DNA reads as TGTGCCAGCAGCCAAGGCCTTCGACTAGCGGGGGTCAATGAGCAGTTCTTC. Translated, it gives CASSQGLRLAGVNEQFF.

The V call is TRBV9, the J call TRBJ2-3; D gene unclear. Germline V CDR1 and CDR2: SGDLS, YYNGEE. V was clipped by 5 bases and J by 6 bases, with 7 bases between them. This CDR3 is built from 11 residues. The CDR3 bases are TGTGCCAGCAGGGGTGGGGATACGCAGTATTTT. It codes for CASRGGDTQYF.

The chain joins TRBV4-3 to TRBJ2-2; either TRBD1 or TRBD2 may fit D (5 bases each). The ends were cut back, 0 bases at V and 0 bases at J, with 17 bases in the middle. Per the germline V gene, CDR1 is LGHNA and CDR2 is YSLEER. There are 19 residues in the CDR3. As DNA, the CDR3 is TGCGCCAGCAGCCAAGAAGTGAGGGCCGGGACGGCGAACACCGGGGAGCTGTTTTTT. Amino acid sequence: CASSQEVRAGTANTGELFF.

For the CDR3, the DNA is TGTGCCAGCAGTACTAGCGGGGGGGGCCAAGAGACCCAGTACTTC. As protein: CASSTSGGGQETQYF. The rearrangement uses TRBV27 and TRBJ2-5; 13 bases are a match to TRBD2. The trim removed 5 bases at V and 1 base at J, leaving 1 base unmatched. The CDR3 runs 15 residues. Germline V CDR1 and CDR2: MNHEY, SMNVEV (reference sequence).

This sequence joins TRBV6-5 and TRBJ2-2; D possibly corresponds to TRBD2 (5 bases). Germline V lookup: CDR1 MNHEY, CDR2 SVGAGI. Trimming cost V 2 bases and J 4 bases, with 8 bases left between them. This CDR3 region has 14 residues. The CDR3 DNA reads as TGTGCCAGCAGTTACGGTGAGGGCACCGGGGAGCTGTTTTTT. Translating gives CASSYGEGTGELFF.

With respect to this clone: The sample holds other DNA sequences that translate to the same CDR3. J is TRBJ2-3 and V is TRBV11-2; D not certain. Germline CDR1 and CDR2: SGHAT and FQNNGV. The CDR3 contains 13 residues. V was cut by 4 bases and J by 0 bases, with 5 bases left in between. The chain's CDR3 is CASSWASTDTQYF. In nucleotides, the CDR3 is TGTGCCAGCAGCTGGGCGAGCACAGATACGCAGTATTTT.

The V and J genes are TRBV10-3 and TRBJ2-7; D possibly corresponds to TRBD2 (6 bases). Germline CDR1 ENHRY, CDR2 SYGVKD. Trimming removed 6 bases from V and 3 bases from J, with 12 bases in between. CDR3 length: 13 residues. In DNA form, the CDR3 reads TGTGCCATCAGCCACGGGGGAAACTACGAGCAGTACTTC. Translating gives CAISHGGNYEQYF.

J is TRBJ2-5 and V is TRBV4-3, with TRBD2 identical over 13 bases. The V and J ends lost 0 bases and 2 bases, in that order; junction bases with no gene match: 3. This CDR3 is built from 17 residues. Germline V gene sequence: CDR1 LGHNA, CDR2 YSLEER. CDR3: CASSQDAGLAGQETQYF. The CDR3 DNA sequence: TGCGCCAGCAGCCAAGACGCGGGACTAGCGGGGCAAGAGACCCAGTACTTC.

The genes are TRBV13 and TRBJ2-1, with D possibly called TRBD1 or TRBD2 (6 bases each). V lost 6 bases, J lost 9 bases, and 21 bases lay in between. Germline CDR1 is PRHDT and CDR2 is FYEKMQ (reference sequence). This CDR3 has 15 residues. The CDR3 DNA reads as TGTGCCAGCAGGCCAGGGTGGGGGGCCCACGGTGAGCAGTTCTTC. It is translated as CASRPGWGAHGEQFF.

This sequence joins TRBV5-1 and TRBJ2-3, with 8 bases aligning to TRBD2. Germline V gives CDR1 SGHRS, CDR2 YFSETQ. V gave up 1 base and J gave up 1 base; unmatched junction bases: 8. The CDR3 loop spans 17 amino acids. The CDR3 bases are TGCGCCAGCAGCTTGTTCAGCGGGGGCGGGGGCACAGATACGCAGTATTTT. As protein: CASSLFSGGGGTDTQYF.

V is TRBV13 and J is TRBJ2-7; D might be TRBD1 or TRBD2, each matching 6 bases. Germline CDR1 and CDR2: PRHDT and FYEKMQ (reference sequence). The CDR3 extends over 14 amino acids. V was pared by 5 bases and J by 4 bases, with 15 bases between. The CDR3 DNA is TGTGCCAGCAGCCATAACAGGGACTCTTACGAGCAGTACTTC. Its translation is CASSHNRDSYEQYF.

This clone was found once. The chain has TRBV7-9 and TRBJ1-2; D not certain. Trimming shortened V by 1 base and J by 4 bases, and 7 bases separated the two germline ends. Germline CDR1 reads SEHNR; CDR2 reads FQNEAQ (reference sequence). CDR3 length equals 13 residues. The CDR3 DNA reads as TGTGCCAGCAGCTTAGACCAGCCCTATGGCTACACCTTC. Its protein product is CASSLDQPYGYTF. The entire variable domain, with the rest obtained from reference TRBV7-9 and TRBJ1-2, is as follows: DTGVSQNPRHKITKRGQNVTFRCDPISEHNRLYWYRQTLGQGPEFLTYFQNEAQLEKSRLLSDRFSAERPKGSFSTLEIQRTEQGDSAMYLCASSLDQPYGYTFGSGTRLTVV.

This chain uses TRBV18 with TRBJ2-4; D assignment may be TRBD1 or TRBD2 (5 bases each). The CDR3 is 14 amino acids. V lost 6 bases, J lost 6 bases, and 15 bases lay in between. Germline V gene lookup returns CDR1 KGHSH and CDR2 LQKENI. The CDR3 DNA sequence: TGTGCCAGCTCCGGGACGGACGGCGTAAACATTCAGTACTTC. Encoded protein: CASSGTDGVNIQYF.

The chain has TRBV5-4 and TRBJ1-2, with 7 bases fitting TRBD1. The CDR3 has 14 amino acids. Germline assignment: CDR1 SGHNT and CDR2 YYREEE (reference sequence). V lost 0 bases to trimming and J lost 5 bases; unmatched junction nucleotides: 4. CDR3 region: CASSLGGTVYGYTF. The CDR3 coding sequence is TGTGCCAGCAGCTTGGGGGGGACAGTTTATGGCTACACCTTC.